This T cell receptor (beta chain) derives from a study of blood T cell repertoires in COVID-19. Using immunoSEQ multiplex PCR, the repertoire was profiled, and TCRdb retains in-frame clones only, with some absent. The sample holds some 210,000 clones, about 83% seen once. Sequenced sample: peripheral blood. The receptor was derived from a woman between 45 and 65 years old with active or convalescent COVID-19.

The CDR3 DNA follows: TGTGCCAGCAGCCGAACGAGCGCCCCGGGAAACACCATATATTTT. Encoded protein: CASSRTSAPGNTIYF. The chain uses TRBV11-2 and TRBJ1-3, with D unclear. This CDR3 spans 15 amino acids. CDR1 SGHAT and CDR2 FQNNGV come from the germline V gene. V lost 5 bases to trimming and J lost 4 bases, with 15 bases between them.